The 20 T cell receptor beta chains in this list originate from one sample, sequenced in a study of cytomegalovirus exposure and HLA in healthy donors. PCR primers comprised 60 Vbeta and 13 Jbeta primers. Generated by immunoSEQ multiplex PCR, the TCRdb table keeps only in-frame clones and is missing some. The sample lists more than 150,000 clones; approximately 73% were seen once. The sequencing sample was made of PBMCs. The receptor set was obtained from a woman under 40 in good health and CMV-seropositive.

This clone was observed a handful of times. The chain is built from TRBV28 and TRBJ1-1; 7 nucleotides line up with TRBD1. Germline assignment: CDR1 MDHEN and CDR2 SYDVKM. Trimming at V came to 3 bases and at J to 0 bases, leaving 10 bases not matched to a gene. This CDR3 has 17 residues. The CDR3 DNA sequence: TGTGCCAGCAGTTTCCGGACAGGCAAAAGAGTGAACACTGAAGCTTTCTTT. Translated, it gives CASSFRTGKRVNTEAFF.

This clone was counted a few times. V and J are TRBV7-3 and TRBJ2-1; 7 bases align to TRBD2. This CDR3 comprises 14 residues. The germline CDR1 and CDR2 sequences are SGHTA and FQGTGA. J lost 1 base, V lost 4 bases, and 1 base had no gene match. The CDR3 coding sequence is TGTGCCAGCAGCTCGGGGGGTTCCTACAATGAGCAGTTCTTC. This gives the protein CASSSGGSYNEQFF.

The chain is built from TRBV5-3 and TRBJ1-2; tentatively, D is TRBD1 (6 bases). TRBV5-3 carries the ORF label, with uncertain function. The CDR3 runs to 14 residues. The V end lost 8 bases, the J end lost 6 bases, and 20 bases lay between the germline ends. CDR3 DNA sequence: TGTGCCAGCAGCCGGACGGGGGGCCCGGATGGCTACACCTTC. Translated, it gives CASSRTGGPDGYTF.

V is TRBV5-4 and J is TRBJ2-1, with 9 bases identical to TRBD2. Germline values: CDR1 SGHNT, CDR2 YYREEE (reference sequence). This CDR3 is 15 amino acids long. Losses at the gene ends were 0 bases for V and 6 bases for J; bases not matched to a gene: 4. The DNA of the CDR3 is TGTGCCAGCAGCTTGGACAGCGGGGGGTTCAATGAGCAGTTCTTC. It translates to CASSLDSGGFNEQFF.

The V and J genes are TRBV5-1 and TRBJ1-3; no reliable D call. The CDR3 sequence is 15 residues long. Per the germline V gene, CDR1 is SGHRS and CDR2 is YFSETQ. Trimming removed 0 bases at V and 7 bases at J, with 14 bases between. This chain's CDR3 is CASSLGFGEANTIYF. The CDR3 coding sequence is TGCGCCAGCAGCTTGGGCTTCGGGGAGGCGAACACCATATATTTT.

This sequence joins TRBV27 and TRBJ2-7, with 10 bases lining up with TRBD1. Per germline, CDR1 MNHEY and CDR2 SMNVEV (reference sequence). This CDR3 is 14 amino acids long. With V trimmed by 5 bases and J by 4 bases, 5 bases remained unmatched. The CDR3 loop is CASSLGQGLYEQYF. The CDR3 DNA reads as TGTGCCAGCAGTCTGGGACAGGGGTTATACGAGCAGTACTTC.

The rearrangement uses TRBV7-2 and TRBJ1-2; D is possibly TRBD1 (5 bases). The CDR3 sequence is 13 residues long. The germline V gene has CDR1 SGHTA and CDR2 FQGNSA. V lost 5 bases, J lost 1 base, and 8 bases lay in between. The chain's CDR3 is CASSADSNYGYTF. The CDR3 DNA reads as TGTGCCAGCAGCGCCGACAGTAACTATGGCTACACCTTC.

The rearrangement links TRBV11-2 to TRBJ2-7; tentatively, D is TRBD1 (5 bases). Germline V CDR1 and CDR2: SGHAT, FQNNGV. Trimming took off 5 bases at V and 1 base at J, with 12 bases between the two ends. This CDR3 comprises 14 residues. The CDR3 DNA sequence: TGTGCCAGCAGCCCCCGCAGGGCTTCCTACGAGCAGTACTTC. It encodes CASSPRRASYEQYF.

The chain is built from TRBV2 and TRBJ1-5; D call uncertain. V lost 7 bases to trimming and J lost 0 bases, with 13 bases between them. Germline loops: CDR1 SNHLY, CDR2 FYNNEI. The CDR3 runs 15 residues. Written as DNA, the CDR3 is TGTGCCAGCAAGAATGGAGAACATAGCAATCAGCCCCAGCATTTT. It specifies CASKNGEHSNQPQHF.

The rearrangement joins TRBV7-6 to TRBJ2-1, with 9 nucleotides matching TRBD1. Trimming at V came to 1 base and at J to 9 bases, leaving 13 bases not matched to a gene. The CDR3 runs to 17 residues. Per the germline V gene, CDR1 is SGHVS and CDR2 is FNYEAQ. The CDR3 DNA sequence: TGTGCCAGCAGCTTAGTCCCGGGACAGGGTCCTACAAGTGAGCAGTTCTTC. This sequence encodes CASSLVPGQGPTSEQFF.

This chain joins TRBV21-1 and TRBJ1-2; TRBD1 is the table's D call, not checked against the DNA. TRBV21-1 is shown as a pseudogene. This CDR3 is built from 14 residues. CDR3 sequence (DNA): TGTGCCAGCAGCAAAGCCAGGGGGCTAGGAGGCTACACCTTC. It yields the protein CASSKARGLGGYTF.

Only one count was recorded for this clone. The chain uses TRBV18 and TRBJ2-3; 8 bases map to TRBD2. V lost 3 bases to trimming and J lost 4 bases; unmatched junction nucleotides: 3. CDR3 length: 14 amino acids. Germline V gives CDR1 KGHSH, CDR2 LQKENI. DNA of the CDR3: TGTGCCAGCTCACCCCAGCGGGGGTCAGATACGCAGTATTTT. Translating it yields CASSPQRGSDTQYF.

This clone has a handful of counts. The chain links TRBV6-6 to TRBJ2-2, with unresolved D. Between the trimmed V and J ends, which lost 6 bases and 8 bases, there was a span of 10 bases. CDR3 size: 12 residues. Germline V gene data show CDR1 as MNHNY and CDR2 as SVGAGI (reference sequence). The CDR3 protein is CASRSPQGELFF. The CDR3 DNA is TGTGCCAGCAGAAGCCCCCAAGGGGAGCTGTTTTTT.

This clone has just a few counts. CDR3 loop: CASSRTGTGVWGTQYF. The DNA for the CDR3 is TGCGCCAGCAGCCGAACCGGGACAGGGGTTTGGGGGACCCAGTACTTC. V usage is TRBV4-3 and J usage is TRBJ2-5; 10 nucleotides align to TRBD1. The junction had 12 bases not matched to a gene; V was cut back by 4 bases and J by 7 bases. The CDR3 is 16 residues long. Germline V CDR1 and CDR2: LGHNA, YSLEER.

The chain combines TRBV5-4 with TRBJ1-4, with a possible D match to TRBD1 (5 bases). The germline gives CDR1 SGHNT, CDR2 YYREEE (reference sequence). This CDR3 spans 14 amino acids. Deletions cut 2 bases from V and 6 bases from J, with 11 bases between. CDR3 amino acids: CASSLWGWDEKLFF. CDR3 DNA: TGTGCCAGCAGCTTATGGGGCTGGGATGAAAAACTGTTTTTT.

Notes on this clone: The junction differs from germline at one of its ends, possibly a read error. This rearrangement joins TRBV7-2 to TRBJ1-2; 10 nucleotides match TRBD1. Per the germline V gene, CDR1 is SGHTA and CDR2 is FQGNSA. The CDR3 extends over 15 amino acids. The CDR3 sequence is CASSPGQGGNSGYTF. The CDR3 DNA reads TGTGCCAGCAGCCCCGGACAGGGGGGAAACTCTGGCTACACCTTC.

V usage is TRBV6-5 and J usage is TRBJ1-5; a weak D match, TRBD1 (6 bases). The CDR3 contains 14 residues. Germline-derived CDR1 and CDR2 are MNHEY and SVGAGI. The V end was cut by 7 bases, the J end by 6 bases, with 16 bases between. The CDR3 DNA follows: TGTGCCAGCAACTCACAGGGAGAGGTTCAGCCCCAGCATTTT. Translated: CASNSQGEVQPQHF.

The genes are TRBV7-9 and TRBJ2-1; possible D gene TRBD2, 6 bases. This CDR3 is 14 amino acids long. Germline V CDR1 and CDR2: SEHNR, FQNEAQ (reference sequence). V was trimmed by 1 base and J by 12 bases, leaving 16 bases between them. The CDR3 DNA sequence: TGTGCCAGCAGCTTAGAGCCTAAATGGAGGGGGCAGTTCTTC. Translation gives CASSLEPKWRGQFF.

This clone has just one count. The V call is TRBV21-1, the J call TRBJ1-2; TRBD1 reflects the table's D call only, with no check against the DNA. TRBV21-1 is noted as a pseudogene. The length of the CDR3 is 17 residues. The CDR3 DNA reads TGTGCCAGCAGCAAAGAGGGCAGGGGCCGACAAGTTAATGGCTACACCTTC. Its protein is CASSKEGRGRQVNGYTF.

The rearrangement uses TRBV27 and TRBJ1-2; a weak D match, TRBD1 (6 bases). V lost 2 bases and J lost 4, with 8 bases in between. This CDR3 contains 13 residues. The germline V gene encodes CDR1 MNHEY and CDR2 SMNVEV (reference sequence). CDR3 protein: CASSLPGAYGYTF. The DNA for the CDR3 is TGTGCCAGCAGTTTACCAGGGGCCTATGGCTACACCTTC.